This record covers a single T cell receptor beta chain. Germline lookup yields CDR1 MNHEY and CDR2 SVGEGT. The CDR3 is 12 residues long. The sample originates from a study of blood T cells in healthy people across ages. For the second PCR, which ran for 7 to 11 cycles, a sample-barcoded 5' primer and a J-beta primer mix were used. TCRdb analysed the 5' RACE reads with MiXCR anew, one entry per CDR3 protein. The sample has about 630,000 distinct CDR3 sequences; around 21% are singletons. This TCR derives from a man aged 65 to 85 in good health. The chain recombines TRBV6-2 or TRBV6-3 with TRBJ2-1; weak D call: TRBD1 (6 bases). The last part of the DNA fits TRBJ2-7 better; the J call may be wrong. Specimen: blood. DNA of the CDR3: TGTGCCAGCGCCTCACAGGGCTACGAGCAGTACTTC. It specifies CASASQGYEQYF.